Shown below are 29 T cell receptor beta chains from a single sample sequenced in a study of PD-L1 blockade in urothelial cancer (dated by TCRdb to 2015 to 2018). Library creation used the immunoSEQ multiplex PCR assay. TCRdb provides this immuneACCESS table in a form limited to in-frame rearrangements. Some clones are lacking; in checked studies, under half of them reflect an unresolved V gene, and why the rest are absent is not known. The sample table records nearly 50,000 clones; roughly 80% of these occur just once. The ten most abundant clones make up just over 8.5% of the sample. The time point label for this specimen denotes: peripheral blood 6 weeks after treatment start. The sequences come from PBMCs, collected around atezolizumab (anti-PD-L1) treatment. These TCRs come from a man aged 65 to 79 with urothelial cancer.

This clone occurred a few times. The gene calls are TRBV2 and TRBJ2-1; 9 nucleotides agree with TRBD2. The germline CDR1 and CDR2 sequences are SNHLY and FYNNEI. The length of the CDR3 is 16 residues. Trimming cost V 7 bases and J 4 bases; bases outside gene matches: 11. The CDR3 bases are TGTGCCAGCAAGGGTGTAGCGGGAGCTGGATACAATGAGCAGTTCTTC. Protein product: CASKGVAGAGYNEQFF.

The chain joins TRBV5-1 to TRBJ1-1; TRBD1 is a possible D gene (5 bases). Trimming pared 4 bases from V and 2 bases from J, leaving 12 bases between. CDR1 and CDR2 from the germline V gene are SGHRS and YFSETQ. The CDR3 totals 14 residues. CDR3 sequence reads: CASSRGGYNTEAFF. For the CDR3, the DNA is TGCGCCAGCAGCCGCGGGGGGTATAACACTGAAGCTTTCTTT.

The chain uses TRBV28 and TRBJ1-5, with a weak D call TRBD1 (6 bases). Trimming pared 6 bases from V and 5 bases from J, leaving 14 bases between. Germline CDR1 reads MDHEN; CDR2 reads SYDVKM. The CDR3 runs to 14 residues. CDR3 nucleotides: TGTGCCAGCAGATCGACAGGACCTGATCAGCCCCAGCATTTT. This encodes CASRSTGPDQPQHF. The full variable domain, in which reference TRBV28 and TRBJ1-5 provide the parts outside the CDR3, is DVKVTQSSRYLVKRTGEKVFLECVQDMDHENMFWYRQDPGLGLRLIYFSYDVKMKEKGDIPEGYSVSREKKERFSLILESASTNQTSMYLCASRSTGPDQPQHFGDGTRLSIL.

The chain is built from TRBV5-4 and TRBJ2-1, with 8 bases that match TRBD1. This CDR3 region has 13 residues. Trimming removed 3 bases from V and 6 bases from J; junction bases left unmatched: 2. CDR1 is SGHNT and CDR2 is YYREEE in the germline V gene (reference sequence). The CDR3 reads CASSSGQGNEQFF. DNA for the CDR3: TGTGCCAGCAGCTCCGGACAGGGCAATGAGCAGTTCTTC.

The rearrangement links TRBV11-2 to TRBJ2-3; the D is unclear. Germline V gives CDR1 SGHAT, CDR2 FQNNGV. CDR3 size: 13 residues. Trimming took 2 bases from V and 2 from J, leaving 5 bases between them. The CDR3 region has the DNA TGTGCCAGCAGCTTACCTTCCACAGATACGCAGTATTTT. This codes for CASSLPSTDTQYF.

CDR3 coding DNA: TGTGCCAGCAGTGAGACAGGGTCTGGCTACACCTTC. Protein: CASSETGSGYTF. The genes are TRBV25-1 and TRBJ1-2; the match to TRBD1 covers 7 bases. V shed 3 bases, J shed 7 bases, and the junction held 2 bases outside the gene matches. CDR1 and CDR2 from the germline V gene are MGHDK and SYGVNS. The CDR3 has 12 amino acids.

The CDR3 DNA follows: TGCAGCGCTAGGGGGGAGGGCTATGGCTACACCTTC. Translation: CSARGEGYGYTF. The rearrangement joins TRBV29-1 to TRBJ1-2; D is possibly TRBD1 (6 bases). The V end lost 7 bases, the J end lost 4 bases, and 13 bases lay between the germline ends. This CDR3 spans 12 amino acids. The germline gives CDR1 SQVTM, CDR2 ANQGSEA.

The J gene is TRBJ1-5, the V gene TRBV28, with D tentatively TRBD1 (6 bases). There are 15 residues in the CDR3. Germline V gene sequence: CDR1 MDHEN, CDR2 SYDVKM. The V end was cut by 6 bases, the J end by 7 bases, with 19 bases between. DNA of the CDR3: TGTGCCAGCAGCCCCTCGGCAGGGGCGAGGCAGCCCCAGCATTTT. Amino acids: CASSPSAGARQPQHF. Filled out from reference TRBV28 and TRBJ1-5, the complete variable domain reads DVKVTQSSRYLVKRTGEKVFLECVQDMDHENMFWYRQDPGLGLRLIYFSYDVKMKEKGDIPEGYSVSREKKERFSLILESASTNQTSMYLCASSPSAGARQPQHFGDGTRLSIL.

The genes are TRBV19 and TRBJ2-1; D uncertain. Germline CDR1 is LNHDA and CDR2 is SQIVND (reference sequence). The CDR3 spans 14 residues. Trimming shortened V by 3 bases and J by 8 bases, and 14 bases separated the two germline ends. The chain's CDR3 is CASSIGVGGHEQFF. The CDR3 coding sequence is TGTGCCAGTAGTATTGGAGTAGGTGGCCATGAGCAGTTCTTC.

The chain uses TRBV7-6 and TRBJ1-1; 7 bases map to TRBD1. V lost 5 bases and J lost 0; bases outside the gene matches: 12. CDR1 and CDR2 from the germline V gene are SGHVS and FNYEAQ. The length of the CDR3 is 17 residues. The CDR3 coding sequence is TGTGCCAGCAGCCCCGAAGTTAGGCAGGGGGTGAACACTGAAGCTTTCTTT. Translated: CASSPEVRQGVNTEAFF.

V and J are TRBV7-2 and TRBJ1-1; D ambiguous. Trimming took off 2 bases at V and 2 bases at J, with 12 bases between the two ends. The germline V gene encodes CDR1 SGHTA and CDR2 FQGNSA. This CDR3 comprises 15 residues. The CDR3 region has the DNA TGTGCCAGCAGCTTACGGGGAAGGCAAAACACTGAAGCTTTCTTT. Translation gives CASSLRGRQNTEAFF.

This clone was detected only once. CDR3 coding DNA: TGTGCCAGCAGCTTGGGGACTACATCCAACCCCCATGAGCAGTTCTTC. Its translation: CASSLGTTSNPHEQFF. V usage is TRBV5-8 and J usage is TRBJ2-1; D is possibly TRBD2 (6 bases). The germline CDR1 and CDR2 sequences are SGHTS and YDEGEE. V lost 0 bases and J 8 bases, leaving 18 bases between the germline ends. This CDR3 is built from 16 residues.

The rearrangement links TRBV6-4 to TRBJ1-1, with 7 bases identical to TRBD1. The CDR3 runs 15 residues. CDR1 is MRHNA and CDR2 is SNTAGT in the germline V gene. V shed 6 bases and J 0 bases; nucleotides not matched to a gene: 7. The CDR3, as DNA: TGTGCCAGCAGCCGGGACAGCGCCCTGAACACTGAAGCTTTCTTT. Encoded protein: CASSRDSALNTEAFF.

Only a few counts were recorded for this clone. This chain connects TRBV27 to TRBJ1-5, with 10 bases fitting TRBD1. This CDR3 spans 17 amino acids. The germline gives CDR1 MNHEY, CDR2 SMNVEV (reference sequence). The V segment lost 3 bases and the J segment 4 bases; nucleotides outside the gene matches: 9. DNA for the CDR3: TGTGCCAGCAGTTTCTATAAACCGGGACAGGGGAATCAGCCCCAGCATTTT. Its protein product is CASSFYKPGQGNQPQHF.

This clone came up once. The chain has TRBV19 and TRBJ2-6; D may be TRBD1 (5 bases). CDR1 LNHDA and CDR2 SQIVND come from the germline V gene (reference sequence). This CDR3 comprises 20 residues. Trimming pared 7 bases from V and 0 bases from J, leaving 25 bases between. The CDR3 here is CASTEGVLSVRYSGANVLTF. The CDR3 DNA is TGTGCCAGTACCGAAGGGGTCCTCTCCGTCCGGTACTCTGGGGCCAACGTCCTGACTTTC.

This chain links TRBV28 with TRBJ1-2, with D possibly being TRBD1 (5 bases). Germline V gives CDR1 MDHEN, CDR2 SYDVKM. The length of the CDR3 is 12 residues. The V end was cut by 6 bases, the J end by 2 bases, with 7 bases between. In nucleotides, the CDR3 is TGTGCCAGCAGGACAGAAAACTATGGCTACACCTTC. It translates to CASRTENYGYTF.

V is TRBV11-2 and J is TRBJ1-2; D possibly corresponds to TRBD1 (5 bases). V was pared by 1 base and J by 6 bases, with 15 bases between. Looked up from germline, CDR1 is SGHAT and CDR2 is FQNNGV. The CDR3 consists of 15 residues. In nucleotides, the CDR3 is TGTGCCAGCAGCTTAGTAGGACAAGGGATAGATGGCTACACCTTC. Translated: CASSLVGQGIDGYTF.

The chain combines TRBV7-8 with TRBJ2-7; tentatively, D is TRBD1 (5 bases). The CDR3 runs 14 residues. Germline CDR1 and CDR2: SGHVS and FQNEAQ. V shed 1 base and J shed 1 base, with 8 bases lying between them. CDR3 in amino acids: CASSLDRTSYEQYF. The CDR3, as DNA: TGTGCCAGCAGCTTAGACAGGACATCCTACGAGCAGTACTTC.

This chain connects TRBV18 to TRBJ1-5; 8 nucleotides line up with TRBD1. Germline V gives CDR1 KGHSH, CDR2 LQKENI. V lost 0 bases and J lost 4; bases outside the gene matches: 5. The CDR3 totals 16 residues. In nucleotides, the CDR3 is TGTGCCAGCTCACCACCCCCCCAGGGGGCAAATCAGCCCCAGCATTTT. It yields the protein CASSPPPQGANQPQHF.

The chain is built from TRBV14 and TRBJ1-3; D unresolved. The length of the CDR3 is 16 residues. Germline V lookup: CDR1 SGHDN, CDR2 FVKESK. V was pared by 2 bases and J by 0 bases, with 11 bases between. Written as DNA, the CDR3 is TGTGCCAGCAGCCAATTAAACGGAGTCTCTGGAAACACCATATATTTT. Its translation is CASSQLNGVSGNTIYF.

The V call is TRBV6-6, the J call TRBJ2-2, with D possibly being TRBD1 (5 bases). The CDR3 totals 15 residues. Germline CDR1 and CDR2: MNHNY and SVGAGI (reference sequence). V was cut by 5 bases and J by 5 bases, with 15 bases left in between. In nucleotides, the CDR3 is TGTGCCAGCAGTGATCCGTGGGGCAGAACCGGGGAGCTGTTTTTT. As protein: CASSDPWGRTGELFF.

The rearrangement links TRBV28 to TRBJ1-5; D may be TRBD1 (5 bases). V dropped 10 bases and J dropped 3 bases, with 16 bases sitting between them. Germline V gene sequence: CDR1 MDHEN, CDR2 SYDVKM. The CDR3 extends over 14 amino acids. The CDR3 is CATWWGSFNQPQHF. The DNA of the CDR3 is TGTGCCACCTGGTGGGGCAGCTTCAATCAGCCCCAGCATTTT. Full variable domain (missing parts from reference TRBV28 and TRBJ1-5): DVKVTQSSRYLVKRTGEKVFLECVQDMDHENMFWYRQDPGLGLRLIYFSYDVKMKEKGDIPEGYSVSREKKERFSLILESASTNQTSMYLCATWWGSFNQPQHFGDGTRLSIL.

J is TRBJ1-3 and V is TRBV18; D possibly corresponds to TRBD1 (5 bases). Germline assignment: CDR1 KGHSH and CDR2 LQKENI. There are 16 residues in the CDR3. V lost 6 bases, J lost 0 bases, and 15 bases lay in between. The CDR3 spells CASSPQTTVSGNTIYF. CDR3 DNA: TGTGCCAGCTCGCCCCAAACGACAGTCTCTGGAAACACCATATATTTT.

J is TRBJ2-2 and V is TRBV7-9; D is uncertain. This CDR3 region has 13 residues. Germline V lookup: CDR1 SEHNR, CDR2 FQNEAQ (reference sequence). The V gene lost 2 bases and the J gene lost 7 bases, with 8 bases spanning the gap. DNA for the CDR3: TGTGCCAGCAGCTTAATGGCAGGCGGGGAGCTGTTTTTT. Translated, it gives CASSLMAGGELFF.

The V gene is TRBV19, the J gene TRBJ2-7; 10 positions agree with TRBD1. Looked up from germline, CDR1 is LNHDA and CDR2 is SQIVND (reference sequence). The length of the CDR3 is 16 residues. V was pared by 5 bases and J by 0 bases, with 7 bases of the junction left unmatched. The CDR3 protein is CASSGRQGAFSYEQYF. The CDR3 bases are TGTGCCAGTAGTGGAAGACAGGGGGCCTTCTCCTACGAGCAGTACTTC. Supplemented by reference TRBV19 and TRBJ2-7, the full variable domain reads DGGITQSPKYLFRKEGQNVTLSCEQNLNHDAMYWYRQDPGQGLRLIYYSQIVNDFQKGDIAEGYSVSREKKESFPLTVTSAQKNPTAFYLCASSGRQGAFSYEQYFGPGTRLTVT.

The gene calls are TRBV18 and TRBJ1-1; no reliable D call. This CDR3 is 15 amino acids long. Between the trimmed V and J ends, which lost 2 bases and 1 base, there was a span of 11 bases. Looked up from germline, CDR1 is KGHSH and CDR2 is LQKENI. This chain's CDR3 is CASSPGSGRNTEAFF. The CDR3 nucleotides are TGTGCCAGCTCACCAGGGAGTGGCAGGAACACTGAAGCTTTCTTT.

This chain connects TRBV29-1 to TRBJ2-5; D is perhaps TRBD2 (5 bases). V shed 4 bases and J shed 5 bases, with 14 bases lying between them. The CDR3 spans 13 residues. The germline gives CDR1 SQVTM, CDR2 ANQGSEA. CDR3 region: CSVGFSDGETQYF. CDR3 nucleotide sequence: TGCAGCGTTGGATTTAGCGACGGGGAGACCCAGTACTTC.

The genes are TRBV15 and TRBJ2-7; 9 bases align to TRBD1. From germline, CDR1 is LNHNV and CDR2 YYDKDF (reference sequence). V shed 3 bases and J 0 bases; nucleotides not matched to a gene: 0. The CDR3 consists of 14 residues. CDR3: CATSRTGGSYEQYF. The CDR3 nucleotides read TGTGCCACCAGCAGGACAGGGGGCTCCTACGAGCAGTACTTC.

V and J are TRBV19 and TRBJ2-2, with D uncertain. V dropped 7 bases and J dropped 1 base, with 7 bases sitting between them. The CDR3 totals 13 residues. Germline V gene lookup returns CDR1 LNHDA and CDR2 SQIVND (reference sequence). The CDR3, as DNA: TGTGCCAGTACCTCAGTGAACACCGGGGAGCTGTTTTTT. Its translation: CASTSVNTGELFF.